The next 8 T cell receptor beta chains were all read from a single sample in a study of blood T cell repertoires in COVID-19. Measured with immunoSEQ multiplex PCR; TCRdb has only the in-frame clones, and not every one. The sample shows 200,000 or so clones, over 75% of them seen only once. The sequenced sample was PBMCs or T cells enriched from blood (not recorded which). Receptor source: a woman between 18 and 29 years old in a cohort exposed to, infected with or recovered from COVID-19 (not recorded which).

This chain connects TRBV24-1 to TRBJ2-1; TRBD2 is a possible D gene (6 bases). Between the trimmed V and J ends, which lost 3 bases and 4 bases, there was a span of 15 bases. The CDR3 is 16 amino acids. Germline V lookup: CDR1 KGHDR, CDR2 SFDVKD. The CDR3 is CATSDTREALYNEQFF. The CDR3 nucleotides are TGTGCCACCAGTGATACGAGGGAGGCCTTGTACAATGAGCAGTTCTTC.

This clone has a single count. This sequence joins TRBV7-9 and TRBJ1-4; no clear D. CDR3 length: 15 amino acids. CDR1 is SEHNR and CDR2 is FQNEAQ in the germline V gene (reference sequence). Trimming removed 0 bases at V and 5 bases at J, with 10 bases between. CDR3 sequence: CASSLARRQNEKLFF. In DNA, the CDR3 is TGTGCCAGCAGCTTAGCGCGGCGGCAGAATGAAAAACTGTTTTTT.

V and J are TRBV10-1 and TRBJ1-4; tentative D call: TRBD1 (6 bases). Between the trimmed V and J ends, which lost 3 bases and 5 bases, there was a span of 10 bases. Germline CDR1 is WNHNN and CDR2 is SYGVQD (reference sequence). The CDR3 sequence is 14 residues long. The CDR3 region has the DNA TGCGCCAGCAGTGAAGACAGGCTAAATGAAAAACTGTTTTTT. Translating it yields CASSEDRLNEKLFF.

This chain connects TRBV6-5 to TRBJ2-7; a possible D gene is TRBD1 (6 bases). V was pared by 6 bases and J by 4 bases, with 19 bases between. The CDR3 contains 15 residues. Germline loops: CDR1 MNHEY, CDR2 SVGAGI. Here the CDR3 DNA reads TGTGCCAGCAGCCAAGGGGGTGGGGGCATGTACGAGCAGTACTTC. This sequence encodes CASSQGGGGMYEQYF.

The V gene is TRBV7-9, the J gene TRBJ1-2; 10 bases fit TRBD1. Germline V gene sequence: CDR1 SEHNR, CDR2 FQNEAQ (reference sequence). This CDR3 has 14 residues. After removal of 5 bases from V and 3 bases from J, the junction contained 3 bases not matched to a gene. The CDR3 DNA reads as TGTGCCAGCAGCAACGGACAGGGGGACTATGGCTACACCTTC. Translated: CASSNGQGDYGYTF.

The CDR3 sequence is CSVVPPGTEAFF. CDR3 nucleotide sequence: TGCAGCGTTGTTCCCCCAGGCACTGAAGCTTTCTTT. The chain has TRBV29-1 and TRBJ1-1; no clear D. The CDR3 spans 12 residues. V lost 4 bases and J lost 4, with 10 bases in between. Germline lookup yields CDR1 SQVTM and CDR2 ANQGSEA.

The CDR3 sequence: CASSFGETQYF. The DNA for the CDR3 is TGTGCCAGCAGCTTCGGGGAGACCCAGTACTTC. V gene TRBV11-2 combines with J gene TRBJ2-5; no reliable D call. The CDR3 is 11 residues long. Germline V lookup: CDR1 SGHAT, CDR2 FQNNGV. V lost 3 bases, J lost 5 bases, and 4 bases lay in between.

The V and J genes are TRBV11-2 and TRBJ2-1, with TRBD2 matching 9 bases. Germline lookup yields CDR1 SGHAT and CDR2 FQNNGV. Losses at the gene ends were 1 base for V and 7 bases for J; bases not matched to a gene: 8. There are 16 residues in the CDR3. The CDR3 loop reads CASSLVGAGGFNEQFF. The CDR3 DNA reads TGTGCCAGCAGCTTAGTAGGGGCGGGAGGGTTTAATGAGCAGTTCTTC. Full variable domain (outside the CDR3, taken from reference TRBV11-2 and TRBJ2-1): EAGVAQSPRYKIIEKRQSVAFWCNPISGHATLYWYQQILGQGPKLLIQFQNNGVVDDSQLPKDRFSAERLKGVDSTLKIQPAKLEDSAVYLCASSLVGAGGFNEQFFGPGTRLTVL.